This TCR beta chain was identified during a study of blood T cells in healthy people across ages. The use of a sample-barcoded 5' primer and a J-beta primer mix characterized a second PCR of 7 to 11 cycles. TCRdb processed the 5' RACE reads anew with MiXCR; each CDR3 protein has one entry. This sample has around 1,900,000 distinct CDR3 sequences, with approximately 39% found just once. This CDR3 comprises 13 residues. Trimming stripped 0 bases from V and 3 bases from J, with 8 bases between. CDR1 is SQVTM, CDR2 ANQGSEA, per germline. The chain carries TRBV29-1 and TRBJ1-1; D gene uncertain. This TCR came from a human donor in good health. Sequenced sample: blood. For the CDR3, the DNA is TGCAGCGTTGAAGAACAGATCGACACTGAAGCTTTCTTT. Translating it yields CSVEEQIDTEAFF. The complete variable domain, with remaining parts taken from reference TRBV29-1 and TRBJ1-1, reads SAVISQKPSRDICQRGTSLTIQCQVDSQVTMMFWYRQQPGQSLTLIATANQGSEATYESGFVIDKFPISRPNLTFSTLTVSNMSPEDSSIYLCSVEEQIDTEAFFGQGTRLTVV.